This is a list of T cell receptor beta chains from one sample in a study of neoadjuvant anti-PD-1 for oral cavity cancer. Assay: immunoSEQ multiplex PCR; the TCRdb copy retains only in-frame clones and omits some. This sample has 12,000 or so clones, with about 60% found just once. This material consisted of tumor tissue, taken before nivolumab (anti-PD-1) treatment. Receptors originate from a person between 40 and 80 years old with oral cavity squamous cell carcinoma. The donor label of this sample is uncertain. CDR3s include the opening cysteine and the closing phenylalanine or tryptophan. Fields, in order: D gene, V gene, J gene, clone size, CDR3 protein, CDR3 DNA. The D gene is left open where the match is weak. Clone size appears in some rows only: once, few, many, or a class for an expanded clone.

D gene: .
V gene: TRBV7-9
J gene: TRBJ1-1
clone size: .
CDR3 protein: CASGQAPSRIEAFF
CDR3 DNA: TGTGCCAGCGGACAAGCACCTTCTAGGATTGAAGCTTTCTTT

D gene: TRBD1
V gene: TRBV5-1
J gene: TRBJ2-5
clone size: .
CDR3 protein: CASSSRTGGLQETQYF
CDR3 DNA: TGCGCCAGCAGCTCTCGGACAGGTGGTCTTCAAGAGACCCAGTACTTC

D gene: TRBD2
V gene: TRBV2
J gene: TRBJ2-1
clone size: .
CDR3 protein: CASSDKGLRSEQFF
CDR3 DNA: TGTGCCAGCAGTGATAAGGGACTAAGGTCTGAGCAGTTCTTC

D gene: TRBD1
V gene: TRBV6-1
J gene: TRBJ2-7
clone size: .
CDR3 protein: CASLRGQGTEQYF
CDR3 DNA: TGTGCCAGTCTACGGGGACAGGGTACCGAGCAGTACTTC

D gene: .
V gene: TRBV28
J gene: TRBJ2-4
clone size: .
CDR3 protein: CASSPKNIQYF
CDR3 DNA: TGTGCCAGCAGCCCTAAAAACATTCAGTACTTC

D gene: .
V gene: TRBV21-1
J gene: TRBJ1-5
clone size: .
CDR3 protein: CASSNIRGHRARGLEPQHF
CDR3 DNA: TGTGCCAGCAGCAACATAAGGGGACACAGGGCTAGAGGGTTAGAGCCCCAGCATTTT

D gene: TRBD2
V gene: TRBV9
J gene: TRBJ2-3
clone size: .
CDR3 protein: CASSVLTSAYTDTQYF
CDR3 DNA: TGTGCCAGCAGCGTACTGACTAGCGCCTACACAGATACGCAGTATTTT

D gene: TRBD1
V gene: TRBV4-3
J gene: TRBJ1-1
clone size: .
CDR3 protein: CASSQDRGWRTEAFF
CDR3 DNA: TGCGCCAGCAGCCAAGACAGGGGGTGGAGAACTGAAGCTTTCTTT

D gene: .
V gene: TRBV6-6
J gene: TRBJ2-3
clone size: .
CDR3 protein: CASSRPRNTQYF
CDR3 DNA: TGTGCCAGCAGTCGACCCAGAAATACGCAGTATTTT

D gene: .
V gene: TRBV6-6
J gene: TRBJ1-4
clone size: .
CDR3 protein: CASTKTATNEKLFF
CDR3 DNA: TGTGCCAGCACAAAGACTGCAACTAATGAAAAACTGTTTTTT

D gene: .
V gene: TRBV12-5
J gene: TRBJ2-7
clone size: .
CDR3 protein: CASGPSGRPVGQYF
CDR3 DNA: TGTGCTAGTGGCCCCTCCGGACGGCCGGTAGGACAGTACTTC

D gene: .
V gene: TRBV10-3
J gene: TRBJ1-3
clone size: .
CDR3 protein: CAISTSRNTIYF
CDR3 DNA: TGTGCCATCAGTACGAGCAGAAACACCATATATTTT

D gene: TRBD2
V gene: TRBV6-9
J gene: TRBJ2-3
clone size: once
CDR3 protein: CASSSTSGSIRYTDTQYF
CDR3 DNA: TGTGCCAGCAGTTCGACTAGCGGGAGTATTCGATACACAGATACGCAGTATTTT

D gene: TRBD2
V gene: TRBV6-5
J gene: TRBJ2-3
clone size: .
CDR3 protein: CASSQLAGGTDTQYF
CDR3 DNA: TGTGCCAGCAGTCAACTAGCGGGGGGCACAGATACGCAGTATTTT

D gene: TRBD2
V gene: TRBV18
J gene: TRBJ2-7
clone size: .
CDR3 protein: CASSPPGLADEQYF
CDR3 DNA: TGTGCCAGCTCACCCCCGGGACTAGCGGACGAGCAGTACTTC

D gene: TRBD1
V gene: TRBV27
J gene: TRBJ2-7
clone size: .
CDR3 protein: CASRRDRGKSPEQYF
CDR3 DNA: TGTGCCAGCAGAAGAGACAGGGGGAAATCTCCCGAGCAGTACTTC

D gene: TRBD2
V gene: TRBV18
J gene: TRBJ2-7
clone size: few
CDR3 protein: CASSRSVAGGKYEQYF
CDR3 DNA: TGTGCCAGCTCACGCTCGGTCGCGGGAGGGAAGTACGAGCAGTACTTC

D gene: .
V gene: TRBV7-6
J gene: TRBJ2-1
clone size: once
CDR3 protein: CASSPFSRTDEQFF
CDR3 DNA: TGTGCCAGCAGCCCGTTCTCGCGGACGGATGAGCAGTTCTTC

D gene: TRBD2
V gene: TRBV19
J gene: TRBJ2-6
clone size: .
CDR3 protein: CASSLSRTSGRLDYSGANVLTF
CDR3 DNA: TGTGCCAGTAGTCTATCTAGGACTAGCGGGAGGCTGGATTACTCTGGGGCCAACGTCCTGACTTTC

D gene: .
V gene: TRBV19
J gene: TRBJ1-6
clone size: few
CDR3 protein: CASSTGGVLRRGSPLHF
CDR3 DNA: TGTGCCAGTAGTACGGGGGGCGTCCTCCGCCGTGGTTCACCCCTCCACTTT

D gene: .
V gene: TRBV11-2
J gene: TRBJ2-5
clone size: .
CDR3 protein: CASSLGVGGYQETQYF
CDR3 DNA: TGTGCCAGCAGCTTAGGAGTGGGGGGCTACCAAGAGACCCAGTACTTC

D gene: .
V gene: TRBV6-5
J gene: TRBJ1-1
clone size: .
CDR3 protein: CASSRTQSNTEAFF
CDR3 DNA: TGTGCCAGCAGTCGGACACAATCGAACACTGAAGCTTTCTTT

D gene: .
V gene: TRBV5-8
J gene: TRBJ2-1
clone size: .
CDR3 protein: CASSLGSSGYDNEQFF
CDR3 DNA: TGTGCCAGCAGCTTGGGGAGCAGCGGGTATGACAATGAGCAGTTCTTC

D gene: .
V gene: TRBV6-5
J gene: TRBJ1-1
clone size: .
CDR3 protein: CASSPPSHSKAFF
CDR3 DNA: TGTGCCAGCAGTCCCCCTTCCCACTCCAAAGCTTTCTTT

D gene: .
V gene: TRBV27
J gene: TRBJ1-5
clone size: few
CDR3 protein: CASSLHRGQPQHF
CDR3 DNA: TGTGCCAGCAGTTTGCACCGGGGTCAGCCCCAGCATTTT

D gene: TRBD2
V gene: TRBV6-5
J gene: TRBJ2-3
clone size: .
CDR3 protein: CASSSGLAGGDTQYF
CDR3 DNA: TGTGCCAGCAGCTCCGGACTAGCGGGAGGAGATACGCAGTATTTT

D gene: TRBD1
V gene: TRBV11-2
J gene: TRBJ1-2
clone size: .
CDR3 protein: CASSPDRGEGYTF
CDR3 DNA: TGTGCCAGCAGTCCGGACAGGGGAGAAGGCTACACCTTC

D gene: .
V gene: TRBV7-3
J gene: TRBJ2-6
clone size: .
CDR3 protein: CASSSAGGANVLTF
CDR3 DNA: TGTGCCAGCAGTTCAGCCGGGGGGGCCAACGTCCTGACTTTC

D gene: .
V gene: TRBV29-1
J gene: TRBJ1-1
clone size: .
CDR3 protein: CSVERQGRRF
CDR3 DNA: TGCAGCGTTGAAAGGCAGGGGAGACGCTTT

D gene: .
V gene: TRBV6-4
J gene: TRBJ2-1
clone size: few
CDR3 protein: CASSPSGNYNEQFF
CDR3 DNA: TGTGCCAGCAGTCCCTCCGGAAATTACAATGAGCAGTTCTTC

D gene: .
V gene: TRBV9
J gene: TRBJ1-6
clone size: .
CDR3 protein: CASGPGAVGSPLHF
CDR3 DNA: TGTGCCAGCGGCCCGGGGGCAGTAGGTTCACCCCTCCACTTT

D gene: TRBD1
V gene: TRBV29-1
J gene: TRBJ1-2
clone size: .
CDR3 protein: CSVDFDRGGGYGYTF
CDR3 DNA: TGCAGCGTGGACTTCGACAGGGGCGGAGGCTATGGCTACACCTTC

D gene: .
V gene: TRBV27
J gene: TRBJ1-1
clone size: .
CDR3 protein: CASSSRTGVAFF
CDR3 DNA: TGTGCCAGCAGTTCGCGTACGGGGGTGGCTTTCTTT

D gene: TRBD1
V gene: TRBV27
J gene: TRBJ1-2
clone size: .
CDR3 protein: CASSLRGGGDGYTF
CDR3 DNA: TGTGCCAGCAGTTTAAGGGGAGGGGGCGATGGCTACACCTTC

D gene: TRBD1
V gene: TRBV14
J gene: TRBJ2-4
clone size: .
CDR3 protein: CASSLYGTGKNIQYF
CDR3 DNA: TGTGCCAGCAGCCTATATGGGACAGGGAAAAACATTCAGTACTTC

D gene: .
V gene: TRBV6-5
J gene: TRBJ1-4
clone size: .
CDR3 protein: CASSPLATNEKLFF
CDR3 DNA: TGTGCCAGCAGCCCACTTGCAACTAATGAAAAACTGTTTTTT

D gene: TRBD1
V gene: TRBV29-1
J gene: TRBJ1-4
clone size: .
CDR3 protein: CSVGGRGGEKLFF
CDR3 DNA: TGCAGCGTTGGGGGCCGAGGGGGCGAAAAACTGTTTTTT

D gene: TRBD2
V gene: TRBV15
J gene: TRBJ2-5
clone size: .
CDR3 protein: CATSGGGNSYGTQYF
CDR3 DNA: TGTGCCACCAGCGGCGGGGGGAATTCCTACGGGACCCAGTACTTC

D gene: .
V gene: TRBV30
J gene: TRBJ2-7
clone size: .
CDR3 protein: CAWELGEQYF
CDR3 DNA: TGTGCCTGGGAACTCGGCGAGCAGTACTTC

D gene: .
V gene: TRBV6-1
J gene: TRBJ1-4
clone size: few
CDR3 protein: CASSDVSGGNEKLFF
CDR3 DNA: TGTGCCAGCAGTGACGTTTCGGGGGGCAATGAAAAACTGTTTTTT

D gene: .
V gene: TRBV7-2
J gene: TRBJ2-2
clone size: .
CDR3 protein: CASSLAVPGELFF
CDR3 DNA: TGTGCCAGCAGCTTAGCCGTCCCCGGGGAGCTGTTTTTT

D gene: .
V gene: TRBV6-1
J gene: TRBJ1-1
clone size: .
CDR3 protein: CASSDYNGGNTEAFF
CDR3 DNA: TGTGCCAGCAGTGACTACAACGGTGGGAACACTGAAGCTTTCTTT

D gene: .
V gene: TRBV7-8
J gene: TRBJ1-5
clone size: .
CDR3 protein: CASSLTSGWRSQPQHF
CDR3 DNA: TGTGCCAGCAGCCTTACGTCGGGGTGGCGCAGTCAGCCCCAGCATTTT

D gene: .
V gene: TRBV19
J gene: TRBJ1-3
clone size: few
CDR3 protein: CASSWDGKTSSTIYF
CDR3 DNA: TGTGCCAGTAGCTGGGACGGAAAAACGAGTAGCACCATATATTTT

D gene: TRBD1
V gene: TRBV19
J gene: TRBJ1-1
clone size: once
CDR3 protein: CASSRDRSNTEAFF
CDR3 DNA: TGTGCCAGTAGTCGGGACAGGTCAAACACTGAAGCTTTCTTT

D gene: TRBD1
V gene: TRBV15
J gene: TRBJ2-7
clone size: .
CDR3 protein: CATSNTGTGGYDEQYF
CDR3 DNA: TGTGCCACCAGCAATACCGGGACAGGGGGGTATGACGAGCAGTACTTC

D gene: .
V gene: TRBV5-1
J gene: TRBJ2-1
clone size: .
CDR3 protein: CASSLVGTQYNEQFF
CDR3 DNA: TGCGCCAGCAGCTTGGTTGGGACTCAGTACAATGAGCAGTTCTTC

D gene: .
V gene: TRBV5-1
J gene: TRBJ2-5
clone size: .
CDR3 protein: CASSLGGRVETQYF
CDR3 DNA: TGCGCCAGCAGCTTGGGAGGGAGAGTAGAGACCCAGTACTTC

D gene: TRBD2
V gene: TRBV10-1
J gene: TRBJ2-3
clone size: .
CDR3 protein: CASKRGLAGTDTQYF
CDR3 DNA: TGCGCCAGCAAGAGGGGACTAGCGGGCACAGATACGCAGTATTTT

D gene: TRBD2
V gene: TRBV5-1
J gene: TRBJ2-5
clone size: .
CDR3 protein: CASSLGTSGFFQETQYF
CDR3 DNA: TGCGCCAGCAGCTTGGGGACTAGCGGGTTCTTCCAAGAGACCCAGTACTTC

D gene: TRBD1
V gene: TRBV19
J gene: TRBJ2-6
clone size: .
CDR3 protein: CASSLLPDRGPGANVLTF
CDR3 DNA: TGTGCCAGTAGTTTACTCCCGGACAGGGGGCCTGGGGCCAACGTCCTGACTTTC

D gene: .
V gene: TRBV11-3
J gene: TRBJ2-3
clone size: .
CDR3 protein: CASSQVGGSDTQYF
CDR3 DNA: TGTGCCAGCAGTCAAGTGGGCGGTTCAGATACGCAGTATTTT

D gene: TRBD1
V gene: TRBV4-1
J gene: TRBJ1-1
clone size: once
CDR3 protein: CASSPGQGPYTEAFF
CDR3 DNA: TGCGCCAGCAGCCCGGGACAGGGGCCCTACACTGAAGCTTTCTTT

D gene: .
V gene: TRBV11-2
J gene: TRBJ2-1
clone size: .
CDR3 protein: CASIPGGDEQFF
CDR3 DNA: TGTGCCAGCATCCCTGGAGGGGACGAGCAGTTCTTC

D gene: .
V gene: TRBV5-3
J gene: TRBJ1-1
clone size: .
CDR3 protein: CARSLAPGHLNTEAFF
CDR3 DNA: TGTGCCAGAAGCTTGGCCCCGGGACACCTGAACACTGAAGCTTTCTTT

D gene: .
V gene: TRBV5-4
J gene: TRBJ1-1
clone size: .
CDR3 protein: CASSLVRANTEAFF
CDR3 DNA: TGTGCCAGCAGCTTGGTCAGGGCGAACACTGAAGCTTTCTTT

D gene: .
V gene: TRBV2
J gene: TRBJ2-7
clone size: few
CDR3 protein: CASSDTRFSYEQYF
CDR3 DNA: TGTGCCAGCAGTGACACTAGGTTTTCCTACGAGCAGTACTTC

D gene: TRBD1
V gene: TRBV15
J gene: TRBJ1-4
clone size: .
CDR3 protein: CATSREGQPNEKLFF
CDR3 DNA: TGTGCCACCAGCAGAGAGGGACAGCCTAATGAAAAACTGTTTTTT

D gene: TRBD2
V gene: TRBV4-1
J gene: TRBJ2-5
clone size: few
CDR3 protein: CASSHNLRGTETQYF
CDR3 DNA: TGCGCCAGCAGTCATAATTTGCGGGGGACTGAGACCCAGTACTTC